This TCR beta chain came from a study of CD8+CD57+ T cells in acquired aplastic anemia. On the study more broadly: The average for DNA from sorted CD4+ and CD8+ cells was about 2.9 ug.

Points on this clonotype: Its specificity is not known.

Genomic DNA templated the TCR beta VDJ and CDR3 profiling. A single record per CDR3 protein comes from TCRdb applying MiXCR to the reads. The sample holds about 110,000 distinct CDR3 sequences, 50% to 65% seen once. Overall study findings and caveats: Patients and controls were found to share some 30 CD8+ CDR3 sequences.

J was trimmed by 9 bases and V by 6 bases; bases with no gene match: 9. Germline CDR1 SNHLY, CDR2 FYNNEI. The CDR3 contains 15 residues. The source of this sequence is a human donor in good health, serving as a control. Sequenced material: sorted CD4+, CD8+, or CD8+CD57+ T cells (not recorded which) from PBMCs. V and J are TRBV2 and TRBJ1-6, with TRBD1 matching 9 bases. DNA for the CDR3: TGTGCCAGCAGCAACGGGGGACAGGGTGGTTCACCCCTCCACTTT. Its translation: CASSNGGQGGSPLHF. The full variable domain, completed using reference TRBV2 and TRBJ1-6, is EPEVTQTPSHQVTQMGQEVILRCVPISNHLYFYWYRQILGQKVEFLVSFYNNEISEKSEIFDDQFSVERPDGSNFTLKIRSTKLEDSAMYFCASSNGGQGGSPLHFGNGTRLTVT.